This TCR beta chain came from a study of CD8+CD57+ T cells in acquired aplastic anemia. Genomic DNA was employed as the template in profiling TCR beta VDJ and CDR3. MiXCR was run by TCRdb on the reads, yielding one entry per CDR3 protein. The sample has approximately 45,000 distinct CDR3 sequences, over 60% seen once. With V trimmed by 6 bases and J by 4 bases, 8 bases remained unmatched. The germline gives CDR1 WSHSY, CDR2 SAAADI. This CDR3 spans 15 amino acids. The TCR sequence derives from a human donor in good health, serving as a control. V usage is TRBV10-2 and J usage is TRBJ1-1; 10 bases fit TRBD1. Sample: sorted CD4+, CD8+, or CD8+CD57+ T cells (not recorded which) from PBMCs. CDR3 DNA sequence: TGCGCCAGCAGATCCGGGACAGGGGAAAGCACTGAAGCTTTCTTT. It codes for CASRSGTGESTEAFF.